Below are 7 T cell receptor beta chains sequenced from a single sample in a study of blood T cell repertoires in COVID-19. Only in-frame clones appear in the TCRdb table, and some are missing; sequencing was by immunoSEQ multiplex PCR. The sample shows about 87,000 clones, approximately 85% of them seen only once. Sequenced sample: peripheral blood. Receptor source: a woman at least 80 years old with COVID-19, enrolled during active disease.

The chain employs TRBV21-1 and TRBJ1-2. TRBV21-1 is a pseudogene segment. This CDR3 is 15 amino acids long. The CDR3 protein is CASSTLPRGGASYTF. CDR3 nucleotides: TGTGCCAGCAGCACACTCCCACGGGGAGGGGCGAGCTACACCTTC.

The CDR3 DNA is TGTGCCAGCCAACAGCTGGATAGCTACGAGCAGTACTTC. Translated, it gives CASQQLDSYEQYF. The rearrangement uses TRBV28 and TRBJ2-7; D is ambiguous. Germline-derived CDR1 and CDR2 are MDHEN and SYDVKM. This CDR3 has 13 residues. Trimming stripped 8 bases from V and 3 bases from J, with 14 bases between.

In its sample, this clone was seen once. The V and J genes are TRBV5-1 and TRBJ2-3, with 11 positions matching TRBD2. V gave up 6 bases and J gave up 4 bases; unmatched junction bases: 7. There are 15 residues in the CDR3. The germline gives CDR1 SGHRS, CDR2 YFSETQ. This CDR3 is CASTLGSGRADTQYF. Written as DNA, the CDR3 is TGCGCCAGCACCCTCGGTAGCGGGAGGGCAGATACGCAGTATTTT.

This chain uses TRBV30 with TRBJ1-1, with D uncertain. Germline lookup yields CDR1 GTSNPN and CDR2 SVGIG (reference sequence). CDR3 length equals 12 residues. V was trimmed by 0 bases and J by 4 bases, leaving 6 bases between them. CDR3 residues: CAWSVRGTEAFF. The CDR3 DNA reads TGTGCCTGGAGTGTACGGGGCACTGAAGCTTTCTTT.

The chain has TRBV9 and TRBJ2-3; 8 bases map to TRBD2. Germline V lookup: CDR1 SGDLS, CDR2 YYNGEE. The CDR3 is made up of 17 amino acids. J was trimmed by 4 bases and V by 0 bases; bases with no gene match: 10. The CDR3 DNA follows: TGTGCCAGCAGCGTAGGCGACGGGACTAGTCCAGCAGATACGCAGTATTTT. Residues: CASSVGDGTSPADTQYF.

The rearrangement links TRBV9 to TRBJ2-1, with D perhaps TRBD2 (5 bases). V lost 3 bases to trimming and J lost 4 bases, with 20 bases between them. The CDR3 sequence is 17 residues long. The germline CDR1 and CDR2 sequences are SGDLS and YYNGEE. In nucleotides, the CDR3 is TGTGCCAGCAGCGCCTCGGGGTCGAGCGGCATTTACAATGAGCAGTTCTTC. Translation gives CASSASGSSGIYNEQFF.

This chain uses TRBV7-9 with TRBJ2-7, with a weak D call TRBD2 (5 bases). The V gene lost 7 bases and the J gene lost 2 bases, with 12 bases spanning the gap. Germline loops: CDR1 SEHNR, CDR2 FQNEAQ (reference sequence). The CDR3 covers 13 residues. DNA for the CDR3: TGTGCCAGCAACCCCGGGGTGACCTACGAGCAGTACTTC. Encoded protein: CASNPGVTYEQYF.